This T cell receptor beta chain derives from a study of CD8+CD57+ T cells in acquired aplastic anemia. Background on the study: Around 3.2 ug was the average amount of DNA from sorted CD4+ and CD8+ cells. Findings and limits, study-wide: Common to patients and controls were 25 to 30 CD8+ CDR3 sequences.

For sequencing, patients were chosen who had shown expansion of CD8+CD57+ cells by flow cytometry. There was no therapy given to any patient before the blood sampling took place. From germline, CDR1 is MDHEN and CDR2 SYDVKM. V was trimmed by 5 bases and J by 4 bases, leaving 17 bases between them. There are 15 residues in the CDR3. As regards this clonotype: Its target is unknown.

Genomic DNA, the template, was used for profiling of the TCR beta VDJ and CDR3. TCRdb fed the reads into MiXCR, producing one record per CDR3 protein. The table lists 200,000 to 250,000 distinct CDR3 sequences, roughly 53% of them singletons. This receptor was identified in a human donor with aplastic anemia. The genes are TRBV28 and TRBJ1-1; D call uncertain. What was sequenced was sorted CD4+, CD8+, or CD8+CD57+ T cells (not recorded which) from PBMCs. CDR3: CASSPTSSSSTEAFF. CDR3 coding DNA: TGTGCCAGCAGTCCGACCTCCTCGAGCAGCACTGAAGCTTTCTTT.